The 5 T cell receptor beta chains listed next were all sequenced from one sample in a study of shared clonotypes between healthy human individuals. The protocol was immunoSEQ multiplex PCR, while the TCRdb copy is restricted to in-frame clones and leaves out a portion. The table lists approximately 980,000 clones, 60% to 85% of them singletons, with about 1.5% in the top ten. Sequencing input: memory CD4+ T cells sorted from blood. Subset of the sample: CD45RA-negative fraction. These receptors were obtained from a man aged 18-30 years in good health.

This clone was picked up many times. This chain joins TRBV5-4 and TRBJ2-7; maybe TRBD2 (6 bases). The CDR3 has 15 residues. V was cut by 1 base and J by 4 bases, with 15 bases left in between. Germline CDR1 and CDR2: SGHNT and YYREEE (reference sequence). The CDR3 loop reads CASSLQWGGSYEQYF. The DNA of the CDR3 is TGTGCCAGCAGCTTGCAGTGGGGAGGTAGTTACGAGCAGTACTTC.

As regards this clone: The sample has other DNA sequences that encode this CDR3 too. The chain employs TRBV15 and TRBJ1-5, with D unresolved. The CDR3 has 12 amino acids. V was shortened by 1 base and J by 4 bases, with 2 bases between the two germline ends. Per the germline V gene, CDR1 is LNHNV and CDR2 is YYDKDF (reference sequence). CDR3 sequence: CATSRVNQPQHF. In nucleotides, the CDR3 is TGTGCCACCAGCAGAGTAAATCAGCCCCAGCATTTT.

This chain links TRBV28 with TRBJ1-2, with 7 bases aligning to TRBD1. With 5 bases clipped from V and 6 bases from J, the junction kept 15 bases outside the gene matches. The CDR3 is made up of 16 amino acids. The germline gives CDR1 MDHEN, CDR2 SYDVKM. DNA of the CDR3: TGTGCCAGCAGTAAGACTAAACTCAGGGACAGCAATGGCTACACCTTC. Translated: CASSKTKLRDSNGYTF.

The V and J genes are TRBV4-1 and TRBJ1-2; TRBD1 is a possible D gene (6 bases). This CDR3 spans 18 amino acids. Germline CDR1 and CDR2: MGHRA and YSYEKL. Trimming shortened V by 0 bases and J by 4 bases, and 21 bases separated the two germline ends. CDR3: CASSQDLPGAEIGYGYTF. The CDR3, as DNA: TGCGCCAGCAGCCAAGATCTCCCAGGGGCGGAAATTGGCTATGGCTACACCTTC.

The V gene is TRBV7-9, the J gene TRBJ2-1, with TRBD2 matching 9 bases. J was trimmed by 4 bases and V by 5 bases; bases with no gene match: 9. Germline V gene lookup returns CDR1 SEHNR and CDR2 FQNEAQ (reference sequence). The CDR3 is 16 amino acids. The CDR3 bases are TGTGCCAGCAGCCCCCCAGGGGCGGGGGGGTACAATGAGCAGTTCTTC. Translating it yields CASSPPGAGGYNEQFF.